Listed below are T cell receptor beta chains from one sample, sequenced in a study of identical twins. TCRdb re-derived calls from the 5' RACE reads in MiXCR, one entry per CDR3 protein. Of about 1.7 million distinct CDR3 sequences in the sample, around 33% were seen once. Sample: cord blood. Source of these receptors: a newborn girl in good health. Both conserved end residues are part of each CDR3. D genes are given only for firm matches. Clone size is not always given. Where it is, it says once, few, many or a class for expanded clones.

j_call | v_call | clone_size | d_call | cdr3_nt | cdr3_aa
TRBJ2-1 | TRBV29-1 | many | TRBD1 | TGCAGCGTTGACATACAGGGGGCTTCGGGTGAGCAGTTCTTC | CSVDIQGASGEQFF
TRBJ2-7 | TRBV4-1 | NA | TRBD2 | TGCGCCAGCAGCGACCGGGGACTAGCGGTCCTCTACGAGCAGTACTTC | CASSDRGLAVLYEQYF
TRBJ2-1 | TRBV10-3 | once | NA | TGTGCCATCAGTGGTCCGTTGGACAATGAGCAGTTCTTC | CAISGPLDNEQFF
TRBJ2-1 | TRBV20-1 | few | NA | TGCAGTGCTAGGCGAGGGGGGGGTTTCAATGAGCAGTTCTTC | CSARRGGGFNEQFF
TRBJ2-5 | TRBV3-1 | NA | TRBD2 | TGTGCCAGCAGCCAAGGAGGACTAGCGGGAGGGCATGAGCAGTACTTC | CASSQGGLAGGHEQYF
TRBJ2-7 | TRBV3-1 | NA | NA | TGTGCCAGCAGCCAAAGTCCAGCGGTAAGCTACGAGCAGTACTTC | CASSQSPAVSYEQYF
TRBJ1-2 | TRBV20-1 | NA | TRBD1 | TGCAGTGCTGAGGCGGGACAGGGGCTTTTCTATGGCTACACCTTC | CSAEAGQGLFYGYTF
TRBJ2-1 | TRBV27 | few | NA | TGTGCCAGCAAGGGGGTGTCGTCGAGCTCCTACAATGAGCAGTTCTTC | CASKGVSSSSYNEQFF
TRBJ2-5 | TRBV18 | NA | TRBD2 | TGTGCCAGCTCACCACTAGCGGGGCACTACAATGAGCAGTACTTC | CASSPLAGHYNEQYF
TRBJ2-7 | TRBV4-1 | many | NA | TGCGCCAGCAGCCAAGCAGGCGAGCAGTACTTC | CASSQAGEQYF
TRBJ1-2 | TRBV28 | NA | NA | TGTGCCAGCAGTTCCCACGGGACTAACACCTTC | CASSSHGTNTF
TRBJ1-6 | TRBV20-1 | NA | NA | TGCAGTGCTTCTACAGGGCCCGACTACTATAATTCACCCCTCCACTTT | CSASTGPDYYNSPLHF
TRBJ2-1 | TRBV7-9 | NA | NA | TGTGCCAGCAGCTTAGCCGACGAGGGCAATGAGCAGTTCTTC | CASSLADEGNEQFF
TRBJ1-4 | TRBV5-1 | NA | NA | TGCGCCAGCGGGGGGTCAGGAACTCCTAATGAAAAACTGTTTTTT | CASGGSGTPNEKLFF
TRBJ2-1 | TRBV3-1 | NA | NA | TGTGCCAGCAGCCCGCGGTCCGACAAAAGCTCCTACAATGAGCAGTTCTTC | CASSPRSDKSSYNEQFF
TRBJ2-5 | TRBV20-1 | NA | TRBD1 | TGCAGTGTTTCCAGGGGGCAAGAGACCCAGTACTTC | CSVSRGQETQYF
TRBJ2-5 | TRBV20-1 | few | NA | TGCAGCTTGAGACTATCAGGGAAAGAGACCCAGTACTTC | CSLRLSGKETQYF
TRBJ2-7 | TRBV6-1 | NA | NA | TGTGCCAGCAGTGGTCACCCAAACTCCTACGAGCAGTACTTC | CASSGHPNSYEQYF
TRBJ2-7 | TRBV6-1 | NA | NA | TGTGCCGGCAGTGAATTGGCACCCTACAATGAGCAGTACTTC | CAGSELAPYNEQYF
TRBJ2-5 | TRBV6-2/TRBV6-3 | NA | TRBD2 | TGTGCCAGCAGTTCCAGGACTAGCCGGGGAGAGACCCAGTACTTC | CASSSRTSRGETQYF
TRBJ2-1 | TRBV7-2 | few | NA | TGTGCCAGCAGCTTAGAACTTTCGTTCGGCCGCTACAATGAGCAGTTCTTC | CASSLELSFGRYNEQFF
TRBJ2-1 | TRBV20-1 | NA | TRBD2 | TGCAGTGCTAGAGATCCTACCGGGACTAGAAGATACAATGAGCAGTTCTTC | CSARDPTGTRRYNEQFF
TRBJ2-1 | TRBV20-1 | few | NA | TGCAGTGCTAGAGATAGTGGTGGAGTAAGCTACAATGAGCAGTTCTTC | CSARDSGGVSYNEQFF
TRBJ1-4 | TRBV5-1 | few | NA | TGCGCCAGCAGCCGGGGCCCTGGGGGAATAGGAGAAAAACTGTTTTTT | CASSRGPGGIGEKLFF
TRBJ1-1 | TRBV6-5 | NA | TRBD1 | TGTGCCAGCAGTTACCTGGGCAGGGGGCTAGCCTTGAACACTGAAGCTTTCTTT | CASSYLGRGLALNTEAFF